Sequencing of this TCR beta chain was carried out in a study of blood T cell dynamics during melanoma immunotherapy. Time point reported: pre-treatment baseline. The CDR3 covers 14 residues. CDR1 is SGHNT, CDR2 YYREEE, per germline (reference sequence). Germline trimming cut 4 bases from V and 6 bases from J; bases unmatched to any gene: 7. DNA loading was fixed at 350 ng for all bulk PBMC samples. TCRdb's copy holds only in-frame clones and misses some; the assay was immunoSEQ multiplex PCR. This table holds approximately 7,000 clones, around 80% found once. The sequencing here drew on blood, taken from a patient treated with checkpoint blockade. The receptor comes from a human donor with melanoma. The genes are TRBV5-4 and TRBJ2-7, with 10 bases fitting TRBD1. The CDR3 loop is CASSLDRGQREQYF. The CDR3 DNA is TGTGCCAGCAGCCTAGACAGGGGGCAACGCGAGCAGTACTTC.